The clone carrying this TCR beta chain was found once. The data were obtained in a study of blood T cell repertoires in COVID-19. The ends lost 1 base at V and 1 base at J; junction bases unmatched: 6. Germline V gene sequence: CDR1 LNHNV, CDR2 YYDKDF (reference sequence). The CDR3 runs 17 residues. Libraries were prepared by immunoSEQ multiplex PCR; TCRdb keeps only in-frame clonotypes and omits some of them. The sample lists some 220,000 clones, roughly 85% occurring once. The sequence was obtained from a man aged 50-60 years with COVID-19, enrolled during active disease. This chain connects TRBV15 to TRBJ2-2, with 7 bases aligning to TRBD2. The material sequenced was peripheral blood. The CDR3 DNA reads TGTGCCACCAGCAGAGTTCCCGGGGGGATGAACACCGGGGAGCTGTTTTTT. Translating it yields CATSRVPGGMNTGELFF.